The subject of this entry is one T cell receptor beta chain. No cognate antigen has been identified for it. Base-call qualities are not available, and no considerably larger clone is one nucleotide away. This sample was included in a study of T cell responses to AZD1222 COVID-19 vaccine (TCRdb year 2021). For the wider study: TCR sequencing covered fewer than 250 trial participants: 207 given two doses of AZD1222 and 26 given two doses of MenACWY control vaccine. Trial participants were enrolled by age into 18-55, 56-69 and 70-plus year subgroups, with approximately 150, 28 and 58 TCR-sequenced participants respectively. The study at large found these results: Participants were mostly white British and included more females than males, and it was suggested by the authors that clonal diversity may have been underestimated. No day 14 peak-response samples were available, so repertoires were characterized only after the peak T cell response. Reportedly, almost half of the unique spike-specific TCRs recognized epitopes lying outside the regions that are mutated in the B.1.351 and B.1.1.7 variants. Vaccine-associated CD4 TCRs spanned the whole spike protein, with dominant responses in regions 160-218 and 743-854. A significant rise in spike-specific TCR breadth and depth was observed after two AZD1222 doses relative to day 0 and relative to MenACWY recipients. In the small 56-69-year group, the increase in depth fell short of significance, most likely because of low power. Conclusions about previously exposed vaccinees were limited because only six AZD1222 recipients were SARS-CoV-2 seropositive at baseline.

Based on the germline V gene, the CDR1 and CDR2 sequences are KGHSH and LQKENI. The CDR3 numbers 14 residues from cysteine through phenylalanine. Of the read, only the CDR3 DNA is kept; its 42 bases are in frame from base 1. Trimming at the junction amounts to 2 bases on V and 7 bases on J, and the germline ends lie 11 bases apart. Interpreted using the paper, the time point label stands for: baseline before first vaccination. The treatment or condition label, as the study defines it: meningococcal conjugate vaccine given as trial control. The vaccinee samples were drawn from two UK trials, COV001 and COV002, one of which was a single-blind randomized controlled phase 2/3 trial testing AZD1222 (ChAdOx1 nCoV-19) in healthy adults. For TCRbeta chain sequencing, PBMC samples from trial participants were taken at day 0 and at day 28 after the second dose. The CDR3 regions of human TCRbeta chains were analyzed by immunosequencing. On the authors' methods: TCRs in the repertoires were compared against a reference library of SARS-CoV-2-specific TCRs that had been generated with the MIRA antigen-specificity platform. Breadth was defined as the fraction of unique TCRs that were SARS-CoV-2-associated, and depth was defined as the fraction of total T cells that were SARS-CoV-2-associated. Using the MIRA data, every spike-specific TCR was mapped to the spike region that the TCR reacted to and assigned to either a CD4 or a CD8 class. Log10-transformed breadth and depth values were compared by one-way ANOVA with Sidak's multiple comparisons tests. TCRdb stores this immuneACCESS table with in-frame sequences only. Part of the clones is absent; in the studies checked, under half of the shortfall reflects unresolved V genes, and no reason is known for the rest. V, J and clone size are those of that table, while D and trimming were read from the DNA. The sample records 70,000 to 95,000 clones, under 90% of which are singletons. The top ten constitute less than 3.5% of the sample.

This specimen consisted of peripheral blood, obtained on day 0 of MenACWY control vaccination. This sequence originates from an adult in good health. Recombination linked TRBV18 to TRBJ1-4, and possibly TRBD1, on 6 matching bases. In nucleotides, the sequence is TGTGCCAGCTCACCAGGGGGGCGCAGTGAAAAACTGTTTTTT. Translated, it gives CASSPGGRSEKLFF.